These T cell receptor beta chains were read from a single sample in a study of T cells in Graves' hyperthyroidism and ophthalmopathy. TCRdb used MiXCR to reprocess the multiplex PCR reads, holding one entry per CDR3 protein. In the table there are 95,000 to 110,000 distinct CDR3 sequences, roughly 44% of which are singletons. The sequenced sample consisted of blood. These receptors originate from a man aged 35 to 55 with Graves' hyperthyroidism. Each CDR3 is given with its conserved first and last residue. Each record gives: J gene, V gene, D gene, clone size, CDR3 protein, CDR3 DNA. D genes are given only for firm matches. Size is omitted from some rows. Given values are once, few, many or a class for expanded clones.

>TRBJ1-6|TRBV9|NA|NA
CASSGGGENSPLHF
TGTGCCAGCAGCGGGGGCGGCGAGAATTCACCCCTCCACTTT
>TRBJ2-3|TRBV7-6|TRBD2|NA
CASSQDGRGYTDTQYF
TGTGCCAGCAGCCAAGATGGGCGGGGGTACACAGATACGCAGTATTTT
>TRBJ2-2|TRBV6-1|NA|many
CASRRTLGDGTGELFF
TGTGCCAGCAGAAGAACGTTAGGGGACGGCACCGGGGAGCTGTTTTTT
>TRBJ2-7|TRBV7-9|TRBD1|once
CASSPGTGTHEQYF
TGTGCCAGCAGCCCCGGGACAGGGACCCACGAGCAGTACTTC
>TRBJ1-5|TRBV12-3/TRBV12-4|NA|many
CASSPTGTPSNQPQHF
TGTGCCAGCAGTCCCACAGGGACGCCTAGCAATCAGCCCCAGCATTTT
>TRBJ2-7|TRBV7-2|NA|many
CASSPQGRYEQYF
TGTGCCAGCAGCCCCCAGGGAAGGTACGAGCAGTACTTC
>TRBJ1-4|TRBV5-4|NA|NA
CASSPAARLFF
TGTGCCAGCAGCCCGGCGGCGAGGCTGTTTTTT
>TRBJ2-7|TRBV2|TRBD1|many
CASITGTGYEQYF
TGTGCCAGCATTACCGGGACAGGGTACGAGCAGTACTTC
>TRBJ1-2|TRBV4-1|NA|many
CASRHREYGDYTF
TGCGCCAGCAGACACAGGGAATATGGCGACTACACCTTC
>TRBJ2-7|TRBV5-1|NA|NA
CASSSRNYEQYF
TGCGCCAGCAGCTCTAGGAACTACGAGCAGTACTTC
>TRBJ2-7|TRBV10-3|TRBD2|NA
CAISVAGGIYEQYF
TGTGCCATCAGTGTCGCGGGAGGCATCTACGAGCAGTACTTC
>TRBJ2-5|TRBV2|TRBD2|many
CASSELAGLYQETQYF
TGTGCCAGCAGTGAACTAGCGGGGCTCTACCAAGAGACCCAGTACTTC
>TRBJ2-3|TRBV4-1|NA|many
CASSAQGSTDTQYF
TGCGCCAGCAGCGCACAGGGTAGCACAGATACGCAGTATTTT
>TRBJ2-3|TRBV29-1|NA|NA
CSVTRLGNTDTQYF
TGCAGCGTCACCCGACTGGGAAACACAGATACGCAGTATTTT
>TRBJ2-6|TRBV7-9|TRBD2|NA
CASSLDRRTSGANVLTF
TGTGCCAGCAGCTTAGATCGGAGGACTAGCGGGGCCAACGTCCTGACTTTC
>TRBJ2-5|TRBV15|NA|many
CATRGGGSGQETQYF
TGTGCCACCAGGGGGGGCGGGAGTGGTCAAGAGACCCAGTACTTC
>TRBJ1-5|TRBV28|NA|many
CASSLLRQPQHF
TGTGCCAGCAGTTTACTTCGGCAGCCCCAGCATTTT
>TRBJ1-5|TRBV19|NA|NA
CASRTAYSNQPQHF
TGTGCCAGCAGGACTGCTTATAGCAATCAGCCCCAGCATTTT
>TRBJ1-3|TRBV19|NA|NA
CASSLKPSSGNTIYF
TGTGCCAGCAGTTTAAAACCGAGCTCTGGAAACACCATATATTTT
>TRBJ2-2|TRBV19|NA|many
CASSIPHTGELFF
TGTGCCAGTAGTATACCCCACACAGGGGAGCTGTTTTTT
>TRBJ2-3|TRBV9|TRBD2|NA
CAGSVAGTSGRVYTQYF
TGTGCCGGCAGCGTAGCGGGGACTAGCGGGAGGGTTTATACGCAGTATTTT
>TRBJ1-5|TRBV15|NA|many
CATSRDRERSNQPQHF
TGTGCCACCAGCAGAGATCGGGAACGGAGCAATCAGCCCCAGCATTTT
>TRBJ2-3|TRBV2|NA|many
CASSKTDTQYF
TGTGCCAGCAGTAAGACAGATACGCAGTATTTT
>TRBJ2-7|TRBV20-1|NA|NA
CSARRFYEQYF
TGCAGTGCTAGACGGTTCTACGAGCAGTACTTC
>TRBJ2-3|TRBV25-1|NA|many
CASSEWGGANTDTQYF
TGTGCCAGCAGTGAATGGGGGGGGGCCAATACAGATACGCAGTATTTT
>TRBJ2-2|TRBV7-9|NA|many
CASSLAGAGGELFF
TGTGCCAGCAGCTTAGCGGGAGCGGGCGGGGAGCTGTTTTTT
>TRBJ2-1|TRBV12-3/TRBV12-4|TRBD2|many
CASSLNAGGRNEQFF
TGTGCCAGCAGTTTGAATGCGGGGGGGCGCAATGAGCAGTTCTTC
>TRBJ2-1|TRBV19|TRBD1|many
CASSTSGTGWNNEQFF
TGTGCCAGTAGTACCTCCGGGACAGGGTGGAACAATGAGCAGTTCTTC
>TRBJ2-7|TRBV28|NA|many
CASSFTPRRSYEQYF
TGTGCCAGCAGTTTTACCCCTCGTCGATCCTACGAGCAGTACTTC
>TRBJ1-6|TRBV20-1|NA|many
CSAKAGSSYNSPLHF
TGCAGTGCTAAGGCAGGGAGCTCCTATAATTCACCCCTCCACTTT
>TRBJ1-1|TRBV28|NA|many
CASIKNTEAFF
TGTGCCAGCATTAAGAACACTGAAGCTTTCTTT